This is a list of T cell receptor beta chains from one sample in a study of siplizumab effects on memory and regulatory T cells. Repertoires were generated with immunoSEQ multiplex PCR, while TCRdb's copy carries only in-frame clones and drops some. The sample has roughly 93,000 clones; over 90% are singletons. The sequencing input was non-Treg CD4+ T cells sorted from blood. The receptor source for this set is a human donor in good health. Both conserved end residues are part of each CDR3. A D gene is named only where the DNA matches it firmly. Clone size is shown for a subset of rows, as once, few, many or a class of expanded clone.

clone size	D gene	CDR3 length	V gene	J gene	CDR3 protein	CDR3 DNA
-	TRBD2	18	TRBV5-6	TRBJ2-5	CASSTYPGGLAVQETQYF	TGTGCCAGCAGCACATATCCTGGGGGACTAGCTGTACAAGAGACCCAGTACTTC
-	TRBD1	14	TRBV7-9	TRBJ2-3	CATRGQGHTDTQYF	TGTGCCACCCGAGGACAGGGACACACAGATACGCAGTATTTT
-	-	11	TRBV28	TRBJ2-1	CASSLGIGQFF	TGTGCCAGCAGTTTAGGAATTGGGCAGTTCTTC
-	TRBD1	16	TRBV10-3	TRBJ1-1	CAIRAGTGGRYTEAFF	TGTGCCATCAGGGCCGGGACAGGGGGACGGTACACTGAAGCTTTCTTT
-	TRBD2	14	TRBV5-1	TRBJ2-3	CASSSGSRPDTQYF	TGCGCCAGCAGTAGCGGGAGCCGGCCAGATACGCAGTATTTT
-	-	13	TRBV7-9	TRBJ1-1	CASRNQGQTEAFF	TGTGCCAGCAGGAACCAGGGTCAAACTGAAGCTTTCTTT
-	-	14	TRBV30	TRBJ2-2	CARYSGLNTGELFF	TGTGCCAGATACAGCGGCCTCAACACCGGGGAGCTGTTTTTT
-	-	14	TRBV18	TRBJ1-1	CASSPPGPLTEAFF	TGTGCCAGCTCACCACCGGGACCACTCACTGAAGCTTTCTTT
once	TRBD1	14	TRBV7-6	TRBJ2-5	CATGLGQGRETQYF	TGTGCCACCGGCTTGGGACAGGGTAGAGAGACCCAGTACTTC
-	-	14	TRBV19	TRBJ2-2	CASSSGGGPGELFF	TGTGCCAGTAGCAGTGGGGGAGGACCCGGGGAGCTGTTTTTT
-	-	13	TRBV7-8	TRBJ1-2	CASSWGGSYGYTF	TGTGCCAGCAGCTGGGGAGGGAGCTATGGCTACACCTTC
-	-	13	TRBV10-2	TRBJ1-5	CASRRGVNQPQHF	TGCGCCAGCCGTAGGGGGGTCAATCAGCCCCAGCATTTT
once	-	12	TRBV19	TRBJ2-1	CASSIPDNEQFF	TGTGCCAGTAGTATCCCCGACAATGAGCAGTTCTTC
once	-	15	TRBV5-1	TRBJ2-2	CASSWRAELTGELFF	TGCGCCAGCAGCTGGCGGGCGGAACTAACCGGGGAGCTGTTTTTT
-	-	14	TRBV19	TRBJ2-6	CASSKSSGANVLTF	TGTGCCAGTAGTAAGAGCTCTGGGGCCAACGTCCTGACTTTC
-	-	15	TRBV11-2	TRBJ2-1	CASSPAPGSYNEQFF	TGTGCCAGCAGCCCAGCCCCCGGCTCCTACAATGAGCAGTTCTTC
-	TRBD2	17	TRBV5-1	TRBJ2-3	CASSLGTTSAGADTQYF	TGCGCCAGCAGCTTGGGAACCACTAGCGCGGGGGCAGATACGCAGTATTTT
once	TRBD1	16	TRBV7-6	TRBJ2-2	CASSLGGQGRTGELFF	TGTGCCAGCAGCTTGGGGGGACAGGGGAGAACCGGGGAGCTGTTTTTT
-	-	13	TRBV6-1	TRBJ2-5	CASRDWDFATQYF	TGTGCCAGCAGAGATTGGGATTTTGCGACCCAGTACTTC
-	-	13	TRBV6-1	TRBJ2-7	CASSVRGNYEQYF	TGTGCCAGCAGTGTCCGGGGCAACTACGAGCAGTACTTC
-	TRBD2	16	TRBV28	TRBJ2-7	CASSPKTSGWRYEQYF	TGTGCCAGCAGCCCTAAGACTAGCGGGTGGCGGTACGAGCAGTACTTC
-	-	13	TRBV18	TRBJ2-7	CASSNRDSYEQYF	TGTGCCAGCTCGAACAGGGACTCCTACGAGCAGTACTTC